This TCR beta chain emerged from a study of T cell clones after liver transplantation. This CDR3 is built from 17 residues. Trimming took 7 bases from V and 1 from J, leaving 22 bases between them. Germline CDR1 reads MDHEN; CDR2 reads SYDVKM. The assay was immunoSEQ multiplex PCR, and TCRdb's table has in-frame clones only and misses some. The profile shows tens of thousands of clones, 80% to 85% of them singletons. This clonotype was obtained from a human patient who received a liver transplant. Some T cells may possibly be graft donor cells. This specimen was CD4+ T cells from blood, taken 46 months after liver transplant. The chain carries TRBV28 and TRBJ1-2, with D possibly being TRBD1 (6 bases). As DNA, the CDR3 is TGTGCCAGCACCGTGCTAGGGGGGTTGGGGTTTAACTATGGCTACACCTTC. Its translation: CASTVLGGLGFNYGYTF.